A single T cell receptor beta chain is shown here with its context. PCR primers comprised 60 Vbeta and 13 Jbeta primers. Clones were sequenced by immunoSEQ multiplex PCR, and TCRdb holds only the in-frame ones, with some missing. The sample comprises some 170,000 clones, 77% of which are singletons, and under 2% rests with the top ten. The sample belongs to a study of cytomegalovirus exposure and HLA in healthy donors. From germline, CDR1 is GTSNPN and CDR2 SVGIG (reference sequence). Trimming cost V 1 base and J 10 bases, with 10 bases left between them. The CDR3 covers 11 residues. This sequence originates from a woman aged 25-40 years in good health and CMV-seronegative. The rearrangement uses TRBV30 and TRBJ2-5; D is possibly TRBD1 (5 bases). The sequencing input was PBMCs. The DNA of the CDR3 is TGTGCCTGGAGTGCTACAGGCATCCAGTACTTC. Amino acids: CAWSATGIQYF.